This T cell receptor beta chain was profiled in a study of blood T cell repertoires in COVID-19. For the study at large: There were acute and convalescent COVID-19 samples, and they came from the United States, Italy and Spain.

In the original workflow: Cell counts per sample came from amplifying reference gene primers. Sequencing used immunoSEQ multiplex PCR; TCRdb keeps in-frame clones, though not all of them. V, J and clone size are taken as reported in that table, and D and trimming were inferred from the DNA itself. The table records over 150,000 clones, approximately 86% of them present only once. In germline, CDR1 is LNHDA, CDR2 SQIVND (reference sequence). The CDR3 extends over 14 amino acids. Trimming cost V 3 bases and J 0 bases, with 6 bases left between them. Patients of the Seattle cohort, enrolled during active infection, were followed longitudinally.

This chain joins TRBV19 and TRBJ1-3; D not certain. The origin of this receptor is a woman aged 80 or over with COVID-19, enrolled during active disease. The sequencing sample was made of peripheral blood. CDR3 in amino acids: CASSIHSSGNTIYF. CDR3 nucleotides: TGTGCCAGTAGTATCCACAGCTCTGGAAACACCATATATTTT.